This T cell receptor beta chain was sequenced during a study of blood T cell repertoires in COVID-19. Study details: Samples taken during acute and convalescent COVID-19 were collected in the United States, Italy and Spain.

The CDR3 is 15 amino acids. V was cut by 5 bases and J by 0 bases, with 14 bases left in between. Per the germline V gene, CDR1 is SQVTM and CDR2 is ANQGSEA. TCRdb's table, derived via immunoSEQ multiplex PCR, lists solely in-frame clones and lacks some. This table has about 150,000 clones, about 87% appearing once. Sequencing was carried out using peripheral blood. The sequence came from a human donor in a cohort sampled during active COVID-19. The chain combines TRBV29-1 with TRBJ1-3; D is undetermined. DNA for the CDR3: TGCAGCGTTCGGGTAGGCATCGGCTCTGGAAACACCATATATTTT. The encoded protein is CSVRVGIGSGNTIYF.